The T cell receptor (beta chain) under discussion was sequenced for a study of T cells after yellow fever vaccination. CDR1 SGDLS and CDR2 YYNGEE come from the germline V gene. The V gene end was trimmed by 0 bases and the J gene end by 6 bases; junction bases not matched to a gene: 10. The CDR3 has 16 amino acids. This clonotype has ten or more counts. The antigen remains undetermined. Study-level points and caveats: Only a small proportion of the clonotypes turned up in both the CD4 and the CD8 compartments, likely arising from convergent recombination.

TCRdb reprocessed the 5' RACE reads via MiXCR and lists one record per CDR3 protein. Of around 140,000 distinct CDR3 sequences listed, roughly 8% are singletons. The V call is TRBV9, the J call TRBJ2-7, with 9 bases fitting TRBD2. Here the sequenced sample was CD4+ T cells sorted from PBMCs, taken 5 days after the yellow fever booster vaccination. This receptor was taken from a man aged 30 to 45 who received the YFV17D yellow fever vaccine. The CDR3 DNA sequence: TGTGCCAGCAGCGTAGGGGCCTCAGCGGGAGGTGGCGAGCAGTACTTC. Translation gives CASSVGASAGGGEQYF.